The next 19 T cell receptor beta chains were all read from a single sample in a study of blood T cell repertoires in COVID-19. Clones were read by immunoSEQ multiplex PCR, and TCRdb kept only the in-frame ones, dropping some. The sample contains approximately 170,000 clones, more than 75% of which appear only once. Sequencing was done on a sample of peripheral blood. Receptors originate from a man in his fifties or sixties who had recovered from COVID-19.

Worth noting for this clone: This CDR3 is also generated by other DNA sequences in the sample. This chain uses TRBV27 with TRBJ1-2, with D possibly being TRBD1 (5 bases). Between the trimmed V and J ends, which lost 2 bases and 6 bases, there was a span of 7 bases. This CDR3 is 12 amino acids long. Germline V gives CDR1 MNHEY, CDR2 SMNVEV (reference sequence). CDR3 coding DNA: TGTGCCAGCAGTTTAAAAGGGGATGGCTACACCTTC. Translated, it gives CASSLKGDGYTF.

In DNA, the CDR3 is TGCGCCAGCAGTCCCCGGACTCCCTACGAGCAGTACTTC. As protein: CASSPRTPYEQYF. The chain has TRBV23-1 and TRBJ2-7; the D gene is possibly TRBD2 (5 bases). TRBV23-1 is recorded as an ORF, its role being uncertain. The V end lost 4 bases, the J end lost 2 bases, and 9 bases lay between the germline ends. The CDR3 contains 13 residues.

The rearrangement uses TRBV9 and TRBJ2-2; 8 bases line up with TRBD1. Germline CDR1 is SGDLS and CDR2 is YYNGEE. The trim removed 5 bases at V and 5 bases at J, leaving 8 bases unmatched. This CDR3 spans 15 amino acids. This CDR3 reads CASRPQTGGTGELFF. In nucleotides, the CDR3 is TGTGCCAGCAGGCCACAAACAGGGGGGACCGGGGAGCTGTTTTTT.

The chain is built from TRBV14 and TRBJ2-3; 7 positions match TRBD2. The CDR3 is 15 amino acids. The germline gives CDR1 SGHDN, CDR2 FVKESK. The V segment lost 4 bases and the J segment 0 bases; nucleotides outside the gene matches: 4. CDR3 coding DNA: TGTGCCAGCAGCCCTGGCGGGGGTAGCACAGATACGCAGTATTTT. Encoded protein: CASSPGGGSTDTQYF.

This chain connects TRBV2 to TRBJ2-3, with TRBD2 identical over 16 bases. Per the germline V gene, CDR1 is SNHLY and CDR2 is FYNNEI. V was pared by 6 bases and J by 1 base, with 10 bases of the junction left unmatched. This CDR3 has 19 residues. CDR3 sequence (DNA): TGTGCCAGCAGGGCGTCCGGGACTAGCGGGAGGGGGGGCACAGATACGCAGTATTTT. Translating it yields CASRASGTSGRGGTDTQYF.

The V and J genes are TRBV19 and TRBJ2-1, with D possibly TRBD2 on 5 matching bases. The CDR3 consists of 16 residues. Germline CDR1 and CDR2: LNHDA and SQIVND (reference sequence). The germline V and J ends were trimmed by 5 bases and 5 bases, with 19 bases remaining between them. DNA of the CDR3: TGTGCCAGTAGTGAAACTCTGAGGGCCCCAAACAATGAGCAGTTCTTC. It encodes CASSETLRAPNNEQFF.

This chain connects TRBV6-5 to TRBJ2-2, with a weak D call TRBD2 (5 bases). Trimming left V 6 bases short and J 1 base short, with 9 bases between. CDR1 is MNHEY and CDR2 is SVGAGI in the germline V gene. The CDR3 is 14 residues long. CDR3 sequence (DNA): TGTGCCAGCAGGCGGGCATTGAACACCGGGGAGCTGTTTTTT. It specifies CASRRALNTGELFF.

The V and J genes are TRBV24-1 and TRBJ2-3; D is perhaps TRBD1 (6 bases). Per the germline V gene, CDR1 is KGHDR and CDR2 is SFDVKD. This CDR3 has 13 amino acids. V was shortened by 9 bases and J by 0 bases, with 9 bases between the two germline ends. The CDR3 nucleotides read TGTGCCACCCGGGACACCAGCACAGATACGCAGTATTTT. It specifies CATRDTSTDTQYF.

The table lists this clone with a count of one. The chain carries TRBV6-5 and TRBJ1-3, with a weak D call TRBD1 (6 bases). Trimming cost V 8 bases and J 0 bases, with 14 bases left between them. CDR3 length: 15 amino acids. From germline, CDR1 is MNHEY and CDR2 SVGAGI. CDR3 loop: CASLSTGFSGNTIYF. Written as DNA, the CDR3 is TGTGCCAGCCTTTCAACAGGGTTCTCTGGAAACACCATATATTTT.

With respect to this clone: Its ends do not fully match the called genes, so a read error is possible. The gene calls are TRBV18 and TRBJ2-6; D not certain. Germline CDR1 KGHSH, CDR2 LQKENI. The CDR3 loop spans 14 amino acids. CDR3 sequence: CATSAVAGANVLTF. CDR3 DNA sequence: TGTGCCACCTCAGCCGTAGCTGGGGCCAACGTCCTGACTTTC.

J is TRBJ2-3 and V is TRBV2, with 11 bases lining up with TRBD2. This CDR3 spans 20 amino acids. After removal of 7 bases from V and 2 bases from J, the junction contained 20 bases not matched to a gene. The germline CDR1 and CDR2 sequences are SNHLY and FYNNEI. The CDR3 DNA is TGTGCCAGCATAGGACTGATAGGGACTAGCGGAACCCGCTTCACAGATACGCAGTATTTT. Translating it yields CASIGLIGTSGTRFTDTQYF.

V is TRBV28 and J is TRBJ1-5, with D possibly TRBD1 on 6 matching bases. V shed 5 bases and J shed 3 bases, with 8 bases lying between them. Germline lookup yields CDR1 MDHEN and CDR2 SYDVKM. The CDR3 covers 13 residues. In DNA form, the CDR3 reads TGTGCCAGCAGTCGGACAGTCAATCAGCCCCAGCATTTT. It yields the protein CASSRTVNQPQHF.

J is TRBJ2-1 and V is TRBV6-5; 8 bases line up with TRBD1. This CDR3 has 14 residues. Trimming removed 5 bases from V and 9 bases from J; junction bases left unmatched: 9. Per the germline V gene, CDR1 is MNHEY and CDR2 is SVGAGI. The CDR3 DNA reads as TGTGCCAGCAGTCCCGGGACAGGTGGAGGTGAGCAGTTCTTC. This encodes CASSPGTGGGEQFF.

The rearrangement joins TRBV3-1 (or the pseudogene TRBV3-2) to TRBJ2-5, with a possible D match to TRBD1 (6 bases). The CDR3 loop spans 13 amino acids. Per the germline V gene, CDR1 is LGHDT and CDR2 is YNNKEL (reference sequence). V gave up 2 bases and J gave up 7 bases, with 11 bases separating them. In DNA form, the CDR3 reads TGTGCCAGCAGCCAAACAGGGAAAGTGACCCAGTACTTC. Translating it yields CASSQTGKVTQYF.

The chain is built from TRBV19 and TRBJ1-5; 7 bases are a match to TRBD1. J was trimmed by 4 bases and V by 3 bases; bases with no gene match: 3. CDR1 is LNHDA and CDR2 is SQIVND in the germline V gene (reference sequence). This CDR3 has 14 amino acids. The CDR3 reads CASSITGVNQPQHF. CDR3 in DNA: TGTGCCAGTAGTATTACAGGGGTGAATCAGCCCCAGCATTTT.

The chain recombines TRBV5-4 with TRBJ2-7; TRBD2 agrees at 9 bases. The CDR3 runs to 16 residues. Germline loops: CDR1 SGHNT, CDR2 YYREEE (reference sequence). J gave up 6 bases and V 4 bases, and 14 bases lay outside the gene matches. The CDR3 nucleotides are TGTGCCAGCAGCCTCGGGCTAGCGGGGCCCTCTAGCGAGCAGTACTTC. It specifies CASSLGLAGPSSEQYF.

In DNA, the CDR3 is TGTGCCAGCAGCGGAATAGACAGGGGGCCATCACCCCTCCACTTT. As protein: CASSGIDRGPSPLHF. V gene TRBV9 combines with J gene TRBJ1-6; TRBD1 matches 10 bases. J was trimmed by 10 bases and V by 3 bases; bases with no gene match: 7. The germline V gene has CDR1 SGDLS and CDR2 YYNGEE. The CDR3 length is 15 residues.

The CDR3 nucleotides are TGTGCCAGCAGCTTAGGATCGGGATTTTCACCCCTCCACTTT. Its protein product is CASSLGSGFSPLHF. The J gene is TRBJ1-6, the V gene TRBV7-8; unclear D gene. Per germline, CDR1 SGHVS and CDR2 FQNEAQ. V was clipped by 1 base and J by 9 bases, with 10 bases between them. The CDR3 totals 14 residues.

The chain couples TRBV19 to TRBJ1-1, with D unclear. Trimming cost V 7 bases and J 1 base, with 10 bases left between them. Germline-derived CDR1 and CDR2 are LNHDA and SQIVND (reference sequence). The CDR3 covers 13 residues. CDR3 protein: CASKPGRNTEAFF. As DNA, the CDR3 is TGTGCCAGTAAACCGGGGAGGAACACTGAAGCTTTCTTT. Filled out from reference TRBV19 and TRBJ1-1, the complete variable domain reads DGGITQSPKYLFRKEGQNVTLSCEQNLNHDAMYWYRQDPGQGLRLIYYSQIVNDFQKGDIAEGYSVSREKKESFPLTVTSAQKNPTAFYLCASKPGRNTEAFFGQGTRLTVV.